These 20 T cell receptor beta chains came from one sample sequenced in a study of cytomegalovirus exposure and HLA in healthy donors. The primer mix had 60 Vbeta and 13 Jbeta primers. The data were produced by immunoSEQ multiplex PCR, yet TCRdb's version contains in-frame clones alone and is incomplete. Of some 170,000 clones in the sample, around 80% were seen once. The sample comprised PBMCs. The source is a woman between 35 and 50 years old in good health and CMV-seronegative.

V usage is TRBV7-3 and J usage is TRBJ2-3, with 10 bases aligning to TRBD2. This CDR3 contains 14 residues. Germline lookup yields CDR1 SGHTA and CDR2 FQGTGA. V lost 3 bases and J lost 7; bases outside the gene matches: 4. In nucleotides, the CDR3 is TGTGCCAGCAGCTTTGGACTAGCGGAAAATACGCAGTATTTT. Encoded protein: CASSFGLAENTQYF.

V gene TRBV28 combines with J gene TRBJ2-5; D not certain. V was clipped by 6 bases and J by 4 bases, with 6 bases between them. The CDR3 totals 11 residues. Germline CDR1 and CDR2: MDHEN and SYDVKM. The CDR3 DNA reads TGTGCCAGCAGGAGATTAGAGACCCAGTACTTC. This gives the protein CASRRLETQYF.

DNA for the CDR3: TGTGCCAGCAGCGTAGCCGCTAGTTACAATGAGCAGTTCTTC. Protein product: CASSVAASYNEQFF. The chain employs TRBV9 and TRBJ2-1; D ambiguous. This CDR3 comprises 14 residues. Per the germline V gene, CDR1 is SGDLS and CDR2 is YYNGEE. Trimming took 0 bases from V and 4 from J, leaving 8 bases between them.

The chain links TRBV27 to TRBJ1-5, with a tentative D call TRBD1 (5 bases). This CDR3 spans 15 amino acids. Germline V gene sequence: CDR1 MNHEY, CDR2 SMNVEV (reference sequence). V was shortened by 2 bases and J by 3 bases, with 11 bases between the two germline ends. CDR3 sequence (DNA): TGTGCCAGCAGTTTAGCCAGGGAGGCCAATCAGCCCCAGCATTTT. Its translation: CASSLAREANQPQHF.

This clone was seen a single time. The chain has TRBV5-4 and TRBJ1-1; maybe TRBD1 (5 bases). CDR1 and CDR2 (germline): SGHNT, YYREEE (reference sequence). V was pared by 0 bases and J by 5 bases, with 17 bases between. The CDR3 length is 16 residues. The CDR3 is CASSLVGAMGGTEAFF. The CDR3 region has the DNA TGTGCCAGCAGCTTGGTAGGGGCAATGGGTGGTACTGAAGCTTTCTTT.

The CDR3 DNA is TGCAGCGCCCAGGGACTAGCGGGAGGCCCATTTCGGGAGCAGTACTTC. Translating gives CSAQGLAGGPFREQYF. The V and J genes are TRBV29-1 and TRBJ2-7; 15 nucleotides match TRBD2. The CDR3 sequence is 16 residues long. Trimming at V came to 7 bases and at J to 7 bases, leaving 14 bases not matched to a gene. The germline V gene has CDR1 SQVTM and CDR2 ANQGSEA.

In DNA form, the CDR3 reads TGTGCCTGGAGGGCCCCCGGGAGGGAGCAGCCCCAGCATTTT. Translating it yields CAWRAPGREQPQHF. J is TRBJ1-5 and V is TRBV30, with D hard to call. Per the germline V gene, CDR1 is GTSNPN and CDR2 is SVGIG (reference sequence). The CDR3 length is 14 residues. The V gene lost 3 bases and the J gene lost 7 bases, with 16 bases spanning the gap. The complete variable domain, with remaining parts taken from reference TRBV30 and TRBJ1-5, reads SQTIHQWPATLVQPVGSPLSLECTVEGTSNPNLYWYRQAAGRGLQLLFYSVGIGQISSEVPQNLSASRPQDRQFILSSKKLLLSDSGFYLCAWRAPGREQPQHFGDGTRLSIL.

This chain uses TRBV5-6 with TRBJ1-1, with D possibly matching TRBD1 (5 bases). Trimming pared 1 base from V and 1 base from J, leaving 11 bases between. In germline, CDR1 is SGHDT, CDR2 YYEEEE. The CDR3 totals 15 residues. CDR3 DNA: TGTGCCAGCAGCTTGTTAGGGGAAAAGAACACTGAAGCTTTCTTT. Its translation: CASSLLGEKNTEAFF.

The count of this clone is one. This chain connects TRBV7-9 to TRBJ1-4; 9 bases match TRBD1. Germline V gives CDR1 SEHNR, CDR2 FQNEAQ (reference sequence). Trimming took 4 bases from V and 4 from J; bases not matched to a gene: 1. This CDR3 comprises 14 residues. CDR3 in amino acids: CASSSTGGNEKLFF. DNA of the CDR3: TGTGCCAGCAGCTCGACAGGGGGTAATGAAAAACTGTTTTTT.

The chain carries TRBV2 and TRBJ2-5; 11 bases fit TRBD2. From germline, CDR1 is SNHLY and CDR2 FYNNEI. There are 13 residues in the CDR3. Trimming at V came to 6 bases and at J to 5 bases, leaving 2 bases not matched to a gene. The CDR3 loop reads CASRLAGVETQYF. CDR3 coding DNA: TGTGCCAGCAGACTAGCGGGAGTGGAGACCCAGTACTTC.

CDR3: CASSLGGAGTDTQYF. DNA for the CDR3: TGTGCCAGCAGTTTAGGGGGCGCGGGCACAGATACGCAGTATTTT. This chain links TRBV27 with TRBJ2-3; D may be TRBD1 (6 bases). Per the germline V gene, CDR1 is MNHEY and CDR2 is SMNVEV (reference sequence). The CDR3 is made up of 15 amino acids. Trimming shortened V by 2 bases and J by 1 base, and 10 bases separated the two germline ends.

The V gene is TRBV5-6, the J gene TRBJ2-5, with 10 positions matching TRBD2. The CDR3 has 17 amino acids. Germline CDR1 reads SGHDT; CDR2 reads YYEEEE. After removal of 4 bases from V and 3 bases from J, the junction contained 12 bases not matched to a gene. CDR3 residues: CASSPLAGAYLEETQYF. The CDR3 nucleotides are TGTGCCAGCAGCCCGCTAGCGGGAGCATACTTAGAAGAGACCCAGTACTTC.

The V call is TRBV13, the J call TRBJ1-1, with 9 bases lining up with TRBD1. Germline CDR1 reads PRHDT; CDR2 reads FYEKMQ (reference sequence). V lost 5 bases, J lost 4 bases, and 11 bases stayed unmatched. The CDR3 has 16 amino acids. This CDR3 is CASSPGQGNVATEAFF. CDR3 sequence (DNA): TGTGCCAGCAGCCCGGGACAGGGCAACGTGGCCACTGAAGCTTTCTTT.

The chain carries TRBV6-5 and TRBJ1-5; no firm D call. The ends were cut back, 4 bases at V and 5 bases at J, with 12 bases in the middle. In germline, CDR1 is MNHEY, CDR2 SVGAGI. The CDR3 spans 14 residues. CDR3 sequence: CASSFNSADQPQHF. CDR3 nucleotide sequence: TGTGCCAGCAGTTTTAATTCGGCGGATCAGCCCCAGCATTTT.

The genes are TRBV6-1 and TRBJ1-1; D may be TRBD1 (5 bases). V was shortened by 2 bases and J by 2 bases, with 15 bases between the two germline ends. The CDR3 sequence is 16 residues long. Germline V gene lookup returns CDR1 MNHNS and CDR2 SASEGT. In nucleotides, the CDR3 is TGTGCCAGCAGTGAAAGGGGCAGGCTACCAAACACTGAAGCTTTCTTT. This gives the protein CASSERGRLPNTEAFF.

The V call is TRBV18, the J call TRBJ1-1; 7 positions match TRBD1. CDR1 and CDR2 (germline): KGHSH, LQKENI. The junction had 6 bases not matched to a gene; V was cut back by 3 bases and J by 8 bases. This CDR3 spans 13 amino acids. In DNA, the CDR3 is TGTGCCAGCTCACCCGCGACAGGGAAGGAAGCTTTCTTT. Protein sequence: CASSPATGKEAFF.

V usage is TRBV30 and J usage is TRBJ1-4; D may be TRBD1 (5 bases). CDR3 length: 13 amino acids. Germline V CDR1 and CDR2: GTSNPN, SVGIG (reference sequence). Trimming removed 8 bases from V and 3 bases from J, with 13 bases in between. CDR3 nucleotides: TGTGCCGGGTTGACAGTACCTAATGAAAAACTGTTTTTT. This gives the protein CAGLTVPNEKLFF.

V and J are TRBV28 and TRBJ1-2; no clear D gene. This CDR3 contains 14 residues. V lost 2 bases and J 5 bases, leaving 12 bases between the germline ends. Germline V gives CDR1 MDHEN, CDR2 SYDVKM. DNA for the CDR3: TGTGCCAGCAGTTTAATGGGCGGGTTTTATGGCTACACCTTC. Its translation is CASSLMGGFYGYTF.

The chain recombines TRBV6-1 with TRBJ2-5; 16 bases line up with TRBD2. Germline loops: CDR1 MNHNS, CDR2 SASEGT. The CDR3 covers 15 residues. Germline trimming cut 5 bases from V and 5 bases from J; bases unmatched to any gene: 2. In nucleotides, the CDR3 is TGTGCCAGCAGTCCGGGACTAGCGGGAGGGGAGACCCAGTACTTC. Translation: CASSPGLAGGETQYF.

The genes are TRBV5-4 and TRBJ2-2; 11 bases map to TRBD2. V was pared by 3 bases and J by 4 bases, with 5 bases of the junction left unmatched. This CDR3 has 16 residues. The germline V gene has CDR1 SGHNT and CDR2 YYREEE (reference sequence). CDR3 nucleotides: TGTGCCAGCAGCTCGACTAGCGGGATAATCACCGGGGAGCTGTTTTTT. Translating it yields CASSSTSGIITGELFF.